This T cell receptor beta chain originates from a study of a mutant IDH1 vaccine in newly diagnosed glioma. Study summary: Sex among treated patients split 62.5% male, about 38% female; mean age was roughly 40 years. Receipt of radiotherapy, temozolomide, or both preceded the study, and most received both. V12 occurred at week 35 and V13 at week 47.

With regard to this clone: Its cognate antigen is unknown.

Time point described: week 47, end of study. Every vaccination contained 300 ug of the mutant IDH1 20-mer peptide and was paired with topical imiquimod. The protocol was immunoSEQ multiplex PCR, while the TCRdb copy is restricted to in-frame clones and leaves out a portion. The top ten clones hold roughly 5.6% of a sample with over 80,000 clones, over 75% of them seen once. The starting material was PBMCs, obtained from a glioma patient whose treatment included an IDH1 peptide vaccine. This TCR derives from a man aged 35-49 years with glioma.

CDR3 sequence reads: CASSKGEGRASGANVLTF. The CDR3, as DNA: TGTGCCAGCAGCAAAGGGGAGGGCCGAGCGTCTGGGGCCAACGTCCTGACTTTC. J is TRBJ2-6 and V is TRBV21-1; the D segment call TRBD2 is taken from the table without a DNA check. TRBV21-1 is designated a pseudogene. The CDR3 is 18 residues long.